One sample yielded the 4 T cell receptor beta chains listed below, sequenced in a study of CXCR3-negative and CXCR3-positive naive CD8 T cells (dated by TCRdb to the late 2010s). The full study reports these points: Compared with CXCR3-negative naive cells, CXCR3-positive naive cells had TRB CDR3s with higher hydrophobicity (lower Kidera factor 4), lower energy, and higher strength and volume indices.

Data came from a NextSeq 550. The Human TCR Profiling Kit (MiLaboratory) was used to prepare UMI-labeled 5' RACE TRB cDNA libraries. After TCRdb reprocessed the reads, each CDR3 protein sequence was kept as one row, without DNA. The sample table records about 63,000 distinct CDR3 sequences. Around 5% of the sample is in the top ten clones. These receptors' antigens are unknown. Sequencing was carried out using naive CXCR3+ CD8+ T cells from blood. The sample's cell subset or site label, decoded: CD45RO-CCR7+CD27+CD95- naive CD8+ T cells expressing CXCR3 (TNR3+). Receptors originate from a human donor in good health. Some clones in this sample may be carry-over from other donors' samples.

The genes are TRBV23-1 and TRBJ2-5; TCRdb lists TRBD2, though no DNA is available to test this call. TRBV23-1 is an open reading frame whose function is uncertain. This CDR3 comprises 17 residues. The CDR3 sequence: CARDPGRNETSGGSQYF.

This chain links TRBV28 with TRBJ2-7; TCRdb designates TRBD1, a call that cannot be tested without DNA. The CDR3 consists of 13 residues. CDR1 and CDR2 (germline): MDHEN, SYDVKM. CDR3 in amino acids: CANPPGHPYEQYF.

This CDR3 reads CASSPDSPSTDTQYF. This rearrangement joins TRBV7-9 to TRBJ2-3; TCRdb outputs TRBD2, but without DNA this stays unchecked. CDR1 and CDR2 (germline): SEHNR, FQNEAQ (reference sequence). CDR3 length: 15 residues.

V is TRBV14 and J is TRBJ2-3; without DNA, the TCRdb call of TRBD2 cannot be checked. In germline, CDR1 is SGHDN, CDR2 FVKESK. This CDR3 region has 18 residues. This CDR3 is CASSQGPRTSSSTDTQYF.